This T cell receptor beta chain was found in a study of T cell repertoires in cytomegalovirus infection. Study-level information: In public TCR beta signatures, there were indications of both CMV infection and matching HLA type.

This CDR3 is built from 15 residues. With V trimmed by 5 bases and J by 3 bases, 8 bases remained unmatched. CDR1 and CDR2 from the germline V gene are SGHTA and FQGNSA. Study conclusions and caveats: Pooled public TCR beta family frequency picked out CMV carriers with the relevant HLA. Ex vivo responses were dominated by HLA-C-restricted CMV-specific TCR beta clonotypes.

TCRdb reprocessed the reads via MiXCR and lists one record per CDR3 protein. The sample gives 100,000 to 150,000 distinct CDR3 sequences, 20% to 30% of which show up once; approximately 35% is in the top ten. This clonotype appeared many times. Its antigen is not identified. The chain employs TRBV7-2 and TRBJ2-7; 9 bases match TRBD1. The sequence was obtained from a human donor in good health (CMV status not recorded). Some clones in this sample may be carry-over from other donors' samples. Sequenced: PBMCs, sequenced either directly or after in vitro stimulation (not recorded which). In DNA form, the CDR3 reads TGTGCCAGCAGCCCCCAACCGGGACAGGGCTACGAGCAGTACTTC. This translates into CASSPQPGQGYEQYF.